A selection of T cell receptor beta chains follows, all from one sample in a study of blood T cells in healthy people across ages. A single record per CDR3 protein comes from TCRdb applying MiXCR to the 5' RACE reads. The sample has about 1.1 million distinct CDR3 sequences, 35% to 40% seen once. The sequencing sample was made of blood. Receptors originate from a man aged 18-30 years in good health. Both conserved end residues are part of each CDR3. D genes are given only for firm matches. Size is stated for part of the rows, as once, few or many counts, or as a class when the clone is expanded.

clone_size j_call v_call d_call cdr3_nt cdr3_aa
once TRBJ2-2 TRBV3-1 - TGTGCCAGCAGCCAAGATGCTAGCGTGGCCGGGGAGCTGTTTTTT CASSQDASVAGELFF
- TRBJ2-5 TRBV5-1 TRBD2 TGCGCCAGCACCTGGCGGGGGGCTGAAGAGACCCAGTACTTC CASTWRGAEETQYF
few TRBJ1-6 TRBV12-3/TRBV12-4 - TGTGCCAGCAGTCCTTACAGGAGATATAATTCACCCCTCCACTTT CASSPYRRYNSPLHF
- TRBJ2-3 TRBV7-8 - TGTGCCAGCAGCTTAGGACAGGTATCAACCACAGATACGCAGTATTTT CASSLGQVSTTDTQYF
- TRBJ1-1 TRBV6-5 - TGTGCCAGCAGTTACTCGGCCGGCCTAAACACTGAAGCTTTCTTT CASSYSAGLNTEAFF
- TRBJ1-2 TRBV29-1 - TGCAGCGCCCCACTGCCGGGACACCCCAACTATGGCTACACCTTC CSAPLPGHPNYGYTF
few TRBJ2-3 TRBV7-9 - TGTGCCAGCAGCTTCCCGAAAGGGACTGCCGACACAGATACGCAGTATTTT CASSFPKGTADTDTQYF
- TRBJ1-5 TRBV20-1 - TGCAGTGCTCCGAATTCGCTTTCCAATCAGCCCCAGCATTTT CSAPNSLSNQPQHF
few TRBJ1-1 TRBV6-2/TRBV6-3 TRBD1 TGTGCCAGCAGTTCGACGGACAGGGTAAACACTGAAGCTTTCTTT CASSSTDRVNTEAFF
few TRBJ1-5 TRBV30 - TGTGCCTGGAGTACGACAGCCTCTCGTCAGCCCCAGCATTTT CAWSTTASRQPQHF
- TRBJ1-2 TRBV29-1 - TGCAGCGTTGAACCCCCTGGGCAGGGGATTGCTAACTATGGCTACACCTTC CSVEPPGQGIANYGYTF
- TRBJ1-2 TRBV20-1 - TGCAGTGCTCCAACAGTGTCCTATGGCTACACCTTC CSAPTVSYGYTF
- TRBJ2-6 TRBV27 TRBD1 TGTGCCAGCACCTCATTGGGTTCAGGGGGCTCTGGGGCCAACGTCCTGACTTTC CASTSLGSGGSGANVLTF
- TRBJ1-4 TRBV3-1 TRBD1 TGTGCCAGCAGCCAACCAGGGGGTGGTGAAAAACTGTTTTTT CASSQPGGGEKLFF
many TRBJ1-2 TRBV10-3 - TGTGCCATCAGTGATTACATCCTCAACTATGGCTACACCTTC CAISDYILNYGYTF
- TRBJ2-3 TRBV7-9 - TGTGCCAGCAGCTTGAGGGGCCCTACGGGGGATACGCAGTATTTT CASSLRGPTGDTQYF
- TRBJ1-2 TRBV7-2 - TGTGCCAGCAGCTTAGCCCCGGTTGTTGGGGGGAACTATGGCTACACCTTC CASSLAPVVGGNYGYTF
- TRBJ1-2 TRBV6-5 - TGTGCCAGCACCCTCACGGGACAAGCTAACTATGGCTACACCTTC CASTLTGQANYGYTF
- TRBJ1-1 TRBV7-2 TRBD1 TGTGCCAGCAGCTTCCCGAGGGACAGCCAAGCTTTCTTT CASSFPRDSQAFF
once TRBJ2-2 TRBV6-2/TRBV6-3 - TGTGCCAGCAGTTGGGTGTACACCGGGGAGCTGTTTTTT CASSWVYTGELFF
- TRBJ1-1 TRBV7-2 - TGTGCCAGCAGCTTAGGATCATTGTCTGAAGCTTTCTTT CASSLGSLSEAFF
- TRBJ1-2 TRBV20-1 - TGCAGTGCTAGAGCATGGGCGTATGGCTACACCTTC CSARAWAYGYTF
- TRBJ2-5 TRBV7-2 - TGTGCCAGCAGCTTAGGATCGGGGGTTGAATCTACGGAGACCCAGTACTTC CASSLGSGVESTETQYF
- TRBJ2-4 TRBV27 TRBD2 TGTGCCAGCAGTTTATCAGGGGGAGGGACTAGTAAGTCGGAGTCCAAAAACATTCAGTACTTC CASSLSGGGTSKSESKNIQYF
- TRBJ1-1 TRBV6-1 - TGTGCCACCCACAGGGAGACCTACACTGAAGCTTTCTTT CATHRETYTEAFF
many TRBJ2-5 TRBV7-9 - TGTGCCAGCAGCTTAATAGGGGGACAAGAGACCCAGTACTTC CASSLIGGQETQYF
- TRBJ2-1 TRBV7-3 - TGTGCCAGCAGCTCACTTCACAACCCACTCAATGAGCAGTTCTTC CASSSLHNPLNEQFF
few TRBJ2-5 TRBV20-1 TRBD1 TGCAGTGCTAGACTCCTGACAGGGAGTTTGGAGACCCAGTACTTC CSARLLTGSLETQYF
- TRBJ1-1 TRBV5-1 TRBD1 TGCGCCAGCAGCTTGGGACAGGGATCCGACGCTTTCTTT CASSLGQGSDAFF
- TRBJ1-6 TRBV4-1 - TGCGCCAGCAGCCAAGAAGGGGGGAGTCGTAATTCACCCCTCCACTTT CASSQEGGSRNSPLHF
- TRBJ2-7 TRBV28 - TGTGCCAGCAATCCTGCGGGGAGCTACGAGCAGTACTTC CASNPAGSYEQYF
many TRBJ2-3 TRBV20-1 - TGCAGTGCTACGGGGCCCGATGCAGATACGCAGTATTTT CSATGPDADTQYF
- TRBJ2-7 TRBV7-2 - TGTGCCAGCAGCGTACAGGGCCCCTACAATGAGCAGTACTTC CASSVQGPYNEQYF
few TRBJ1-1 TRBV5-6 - TGTGCCAGCAGCACCTTACACCGAACCACTGAAGCTTTCTTT CASSTLHRTTEAFF
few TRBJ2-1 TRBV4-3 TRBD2 TGCGCCAGCAGCCCTACTAGCGGGGTTAACAATGAGCAGTTCTTC CASSPTSGVNNEQFF
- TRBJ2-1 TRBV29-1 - TGCAGCGTTGACCAGGGGATAAGATCCTACAATGAGCAGTTCTTC CSVDQGIRSYNEQFF
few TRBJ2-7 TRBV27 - TGTGCCAGCAGTTTATCGCCGGCAACCTCCTACGAGCAGTACTTC CASSLSPATSYEQYF
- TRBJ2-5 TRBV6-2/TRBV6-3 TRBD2 TGTGCCAGCAGCTTTCTCGCCGGGACTAGCGGGCAAGAGACCCAGTACTTC CASSFLAGTSGQETQYF
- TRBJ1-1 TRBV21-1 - TGTGCCAGCAGCAAACCCACGGGACAGGCGAACACTGAAGCTTTCTTT CASSKPTGQANTEAFF
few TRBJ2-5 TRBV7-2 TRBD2 TGTGCCAGCAGCTTTTTAGCGGGGTATCAAGAGACCCAGTACTTC CASSFLAGYQETQYF
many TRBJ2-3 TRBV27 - TGTGCCAGCAGCCGTCGGGGCGGGAGCACAGATACGCAGTATTTT CASSRRGGSTDTQYF
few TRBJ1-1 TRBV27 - TGTGCCAGCAGGTCTACAGCAAACACTGAAGCTTTCTTT CASRSTANTEAFF
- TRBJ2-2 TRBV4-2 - TGTGCCAGCAGCCTGGGCCCAGTGGAGAAAACCGGGGAGCTGTTTTTT CASSLGPVEKTGELFF
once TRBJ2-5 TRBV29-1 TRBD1 TGCAGCTCCCACGGACAGGGCATCGATGAGCAGTACTTC CSSHGQGIDEQYF
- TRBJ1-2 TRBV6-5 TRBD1 TGTGCCAGCAGTTCCCGGGACAGGGGCTATGGCTACACCTTC CASSSRDRGYGYTF
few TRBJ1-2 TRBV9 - TGTGCCAGCAGCGTTGAGCAAGGGGGGGACTATGGCTACACCTTC CASSVEQGGDYGYTF
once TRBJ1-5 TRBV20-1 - TGCAGTGCTAGAGATATGGGCAACAATCAGCCCCAGCATTTT CSARDMGNNQPQHF
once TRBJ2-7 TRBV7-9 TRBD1 TGTGCCAGCAGCGCTCTGGGACAGCTCTTCTACGAGCAGTACTTC CASSALGQLFYEQYF
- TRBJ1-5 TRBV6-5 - TGTGCCAGCAGCCGAGGCAGCTATAATCAGCCCCAGCATTTT CASSRGSYNQPQHF
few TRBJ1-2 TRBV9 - TGTGCCAGCAGCGTAGACTCAGGGCCGGGCTATGGCTACACCTTC CASSVDSGPGYGYTF
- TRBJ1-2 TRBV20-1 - TGCAGTGCTAGAAGGGCGAACAGGGTCCGTGGCTACACCTTC CSARRANRVRGYTF
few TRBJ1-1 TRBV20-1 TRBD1 TGCAGTGCAATAGTCGGAGGGACAGCCAAAAATGAAGCTTTCTTT CSAIVGGTAKNEAFF
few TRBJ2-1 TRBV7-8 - TGTGCCAGCAGCTCCCTAATAACAGGGTCCAGCTCCTACAATGAGCAGTTCTTC CASSSLITGSSSYNEQFF
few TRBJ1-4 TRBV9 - TGTGCCAGCAGCGTAGCCGGGGGAACTACAACTAATGAAAAACTGTTTTTT CASSVAGGTTTNEKLFF